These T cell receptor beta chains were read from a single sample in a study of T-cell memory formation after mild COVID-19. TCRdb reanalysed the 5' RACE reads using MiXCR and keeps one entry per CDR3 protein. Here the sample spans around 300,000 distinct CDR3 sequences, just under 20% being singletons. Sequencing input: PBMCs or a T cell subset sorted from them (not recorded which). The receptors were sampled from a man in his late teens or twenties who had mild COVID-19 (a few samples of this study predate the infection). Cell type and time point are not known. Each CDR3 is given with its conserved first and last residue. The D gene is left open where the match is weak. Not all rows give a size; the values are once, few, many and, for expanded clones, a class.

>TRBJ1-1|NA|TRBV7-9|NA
CASSQRTVNTEAFF
TGTGCCAGCAGCCAGAGGACAGTGAACACTGAAGCTTTCTTT
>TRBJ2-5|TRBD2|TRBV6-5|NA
CASSYGAGESETQYF
TGTGCCAGCAGTTACGGAGCGGGGGAGTCGGAGACCCAGTACTTC
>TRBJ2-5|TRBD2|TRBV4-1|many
CASSELAGSGETQYF
TGCGCCAGCAGTGAACTAGCGGGCAGTGGAGAGACCCAGTACTTC
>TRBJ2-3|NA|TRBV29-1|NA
CSVEESERDTQYF
TGCAGCGTTGAAGAGTCAGAGAGGGATACGCAGTATTTT
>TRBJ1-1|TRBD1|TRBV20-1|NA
CSAKGTGRKNTEAFF
TGCAGTGCTAAAGGGACAGGCCGAAAGAACACTGAAGCTTTCTTT
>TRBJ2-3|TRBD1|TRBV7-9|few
CASSLGDRDPDTQYF
TGTGCCAGCAGCTTAGGGGACAGGGACCCAGATACGCAGTATTTT
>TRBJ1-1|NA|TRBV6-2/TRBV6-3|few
CASSYNLNTEAFF
TGTGCCAGCAGTTACAACCTGAACACTGAAGCTTTCTTT
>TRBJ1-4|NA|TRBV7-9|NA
CASRGPGKLFF
TGTGCCAGCAGGGGCCCCGGAAAACTGTTTTTT
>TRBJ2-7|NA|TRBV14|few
CASSPTHLIPTKQYF
TGTGCCAGCAGCCCAACCCACCTCATTCCTACGAAGCAGTACTTC
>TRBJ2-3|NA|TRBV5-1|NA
CASSGAGRPDTQYF
TGCGCCAGCAGCGGCGCAGGGCGTCCAGATACGCAGTATTTT
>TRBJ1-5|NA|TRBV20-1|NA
CSARGPGLSNQPQHF
TGCAGTGCTAGAGGGCCAGGGCTAAGCAATCAGCCCCAGCATTTT
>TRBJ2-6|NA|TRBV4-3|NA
CASSRGGAGANVLTF
TGCGCCAGCAGCCGAGGGGGTGCTGGGGCCAACGTCCTGACTTTC
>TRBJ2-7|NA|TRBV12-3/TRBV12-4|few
CASSPGFTSTYEQYF
TGTGCCAGCAGCCCGGGCTTTACCTCCACCTACGAGCAGTACTTC
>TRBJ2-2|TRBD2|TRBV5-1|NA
CASSLVLGLEYGELFF
TGCGCCAGCAGCTTGGTCTTAGGACTAGAATACGGGGAGCTGTTTTTT
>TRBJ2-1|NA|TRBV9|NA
CALRDRPNEQFF
TGTGCACTAAGAGACAGACCCAATGAGCAGTTCTTC
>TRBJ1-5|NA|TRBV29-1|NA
CSVELGGNQPQHF
TGCAGCGTTGAGTTGGGCGGCAATCAGCCCCAGCATTTT
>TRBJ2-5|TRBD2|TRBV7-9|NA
CASSLGLAGLEETQYF
TGTGCCAGCAGCCTGGGACTAGCGGGGTTAGAGGAGACCCAGTACTTC
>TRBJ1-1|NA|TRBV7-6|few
CASSLGVSDTEAFF
TGTGCCAGCAGCTTAGGGGTGTCGGACACTGAAGCTTTCTTT
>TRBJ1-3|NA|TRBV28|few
CASSWSYSSVFSGNTIYF
TGTGCCAGCAGTTGGTCATATTCGTCTGTATTCTCTGGAAACACCATATATTTT
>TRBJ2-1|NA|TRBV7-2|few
CASSDHNEQFF
TGTGCCAGCAGCGACCACAATGAGCAGTTCTTC
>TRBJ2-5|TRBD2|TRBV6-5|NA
CASSHGTSGGRETQYF
TGTGCCAGCAGTCACGGGACTAGCGGGGGGAGGGAGACCCAGTACTTC
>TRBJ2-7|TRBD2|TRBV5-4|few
CASSQAGGPAYEQYF
TGTGCCAGCAGCCAAGCGGGGGGGCCAGCTTACGAGCAGTACTTC
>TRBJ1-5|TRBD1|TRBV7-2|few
CASSWTRDREGSNQPQHF
TGTGCCAGCAGCTGGACCCGGGACAGGGAGGGAAGCAATCAGCCCCAGCATTTT
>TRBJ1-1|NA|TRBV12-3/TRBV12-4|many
CASSSTAMNTEAFF
TGTGCCAGCAGCTCAACAGCGATGAACACTGAAGCTTTCTTT
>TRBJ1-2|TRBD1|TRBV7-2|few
CASSLASGQGGYTF
TGTGCCAGCAGCTTAGCATCGGGACAGGGAGGCTACACCTTC
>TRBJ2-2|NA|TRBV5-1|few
CASSLYPGTGELFF
TGCGCCAGCAGCTTGTACCCGGGCACCGGGGAGCTGTTTTTT
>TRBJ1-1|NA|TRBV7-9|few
CASSHGRTEAFF
TGTGCCAGCAGCCATGGACGGACTGAAGCTTTCTTT
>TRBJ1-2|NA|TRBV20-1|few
CSGSDGSRNYGYTF
TGCAGTGGCTCAGACGGAAGTAGAAACTATGGCTACACCTTC
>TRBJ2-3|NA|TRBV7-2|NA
CASSQGGSSDTQYF
TGTGCCAGCTCACAGGGGGGGTCTTCAGATACGCAGTATTTT
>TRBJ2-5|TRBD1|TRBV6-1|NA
CASNIGGYRETQYF
TGTGCCAGCAACATAGGGGGCTATCGAGAGACCCAGTACTTC
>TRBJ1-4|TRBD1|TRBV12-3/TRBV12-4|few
CASRPNRGGREKLFF
TGTGCCAGCAGGCCAAACAGGGGTGGAAGAGAAAAACTGTTTTTT
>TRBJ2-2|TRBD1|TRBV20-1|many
CSAREGTGTGELFF
TGCAGTGCTAGAGAGGGGACAGGTACCGGGGAGCTGTTTTTT
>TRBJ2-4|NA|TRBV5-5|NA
CASSTPRTEAKNIQYF
TGTGCCAGCAGCACCCCACGCACAGAGGCCAAAAACATTCAGTACTTC
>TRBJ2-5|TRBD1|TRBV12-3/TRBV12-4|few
CASTRQGETQYF
TGTGCCAGCACCAGACAGGGGGAGACCCAGTACTTC
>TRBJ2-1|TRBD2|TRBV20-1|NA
CSATGLAGSSYNEQFF
TGCAGTGCCACGGGACTAGCGGGTTCCTCGTACAATGAGCAGTTCTTC
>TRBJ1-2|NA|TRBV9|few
CASSPQPGQNYGYTF
TGTGCCAGCAGCCCCCAACCGGGACAAAACTATGGCTACACCTTC
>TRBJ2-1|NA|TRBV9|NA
CASSGNRDLNEQFF
TGTGCCAGCAGCGGAAACAGGGATCTGAATGAGCAGTTCTTC
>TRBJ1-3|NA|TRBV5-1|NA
CASSLGGLGNTIYF
TGCGCCAGCAGCTTAGGGGGGCTCGGAAACACCATATATTTT
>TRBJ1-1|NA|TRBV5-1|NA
CASTTSGDTEAFF
TGCGCCAGCACGACATCCGGGGACACTGAAGCTTTCTTT
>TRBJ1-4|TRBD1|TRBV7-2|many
CASSRQGAANEKLFF
TGTGCCAGCAGCCGACAGGGGGCTGCTAATGAAAAACTGTTTTTT
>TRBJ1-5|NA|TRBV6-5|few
CASSYSVQSNQPQHF
TGTGCCAGCAGTTACTCGGTCCAGAGCAATCAGCCCCAGCATTTT
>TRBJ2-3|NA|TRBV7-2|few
CASSAESDTQYF
TGTGCCAGCAGCGCAGAATCAGATACGCAGTATTTT
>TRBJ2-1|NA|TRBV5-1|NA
CASSLFGMGVNEQFF
TGCGCCAGCAGCTTGTTCGGTATGGGGGTCAATGAGCAGTTCTTC
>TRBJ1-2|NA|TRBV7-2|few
CASSLPPQGRGGYYGYTF
TGTGCCAGCAGCTTACCCCCCCAGGGCAGGGGAGGATACTATGGCTACACCTTC
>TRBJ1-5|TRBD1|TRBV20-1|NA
CSASPTGPVQPQHF
TGCAGTGCTAGCCCGACAGGGCCCGTTCAGCCCCAGCATTTT
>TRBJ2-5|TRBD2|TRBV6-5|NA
CASSYSGLVGQETQYF
TGTGCCAGCAGTTACTCAGGACTAGTTGGGCAAGAGACCCAGTACTTC
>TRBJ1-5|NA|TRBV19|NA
CASSIPGRNQPQHF
TGTGCCAGTAGTATTCCAGGGCGGAATCAGCCCCAGCATTTT
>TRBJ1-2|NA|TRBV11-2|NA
CASSRYEYGYTF
TGTGCCAGCAGCCGGTATGAGTATGGCTACACCTTC
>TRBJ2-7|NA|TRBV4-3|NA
CASSQTQGPWGQYF
TGCGCCAGCAGCCAAACGCAGGGCCCCTGGGGGCAGTACTTC
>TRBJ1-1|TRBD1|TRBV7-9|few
CASSGTGGREAFF
TGTGCCAGCAGCGGGACAGGGGGTCGGGAAGCTTTCTTT
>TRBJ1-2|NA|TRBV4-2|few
CASSLEETNYGYTF
TGTGCCAGCAGCCTTGAAGAGACTAACTATGGCTACACCTTC
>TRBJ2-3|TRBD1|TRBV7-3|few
CASSTGQRTRSTDTQYF
TGTGCCAGCAGCACGGGACAGCGTACCCGCTCCACAGATACGCAGTATTTT
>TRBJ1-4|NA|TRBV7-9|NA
CASSLRQANEKLFF
TGTGCCAGCAGCTTAAGACAGGCAAATGAAAAACTGTTTTTT
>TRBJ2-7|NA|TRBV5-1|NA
CASSMGSSYEQYF
TGCGCCAGCAGCATGGGGAGCTCCTACGAGCAGTACTTC
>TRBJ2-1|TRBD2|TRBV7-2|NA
CASSFLPGGDEQFF
TGTGCCAGCAGCTTCCTTCCGGGGGGTGATGAGCAGTTCTTC
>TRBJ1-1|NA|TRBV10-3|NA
CAIREGVVNTEAFF
TGTGCCATCAGGGAGGGTGTCGTGAACACTGAAGCTTTCTTT
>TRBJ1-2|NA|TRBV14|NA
CASSPLRGRKGGYTF
TGTGCCAGCAGCCCCCTGAGAGGGAGGAAAGGTGGCTACACCTTC
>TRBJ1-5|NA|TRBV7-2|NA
CASSSFPRGGNQPQHF
TGTGCCAGCAGCTCATTTCCCAGGGGAGGGAATCAGCCCCAGCATTTT
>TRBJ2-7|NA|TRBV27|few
CASSFQGAYEQYF
TGTGCCAGCAGTTTTCAGGGCGCGTACGAGCAGTACTTC